These 21 T cell receptor beta chains came from one sample sequenced in a study of blood T cell repertoires in COVID-19. Clones were read by immunoSEQ multiplex PCR, and TCRdb kept only the in-frame ones, dropping some. The sample has 210,000 or so clones, approximately 88% seen once. Sequencing was performed on peripheral blood. These receptors were collected from a man aged 35-49 years with acute or convalescent COVID-19.

The chain carries TRBV2 and TRBJ1-1, with D possibly being TRBD1 (6 bases). Per the germline V gene, CDR1 is SNHLY and CDR2 is FYNNEI. The V end was cut by 8 bases, the J end by 0 bases, with 16 bases between. This CDR3 is built from 15 residues. CDR3 amino acids: CASSRTVVLNTEAFF. CDR3 sequence (DNA): TGTGCCAGCTCCAGGACAGTTGTGCTGAACACTGAAGCTTTCTTT. Full variable domain (remainder filled in from reference TRBV2 and TRBJ1-1): EPEVTQTPSHQVTQMGQEVILRCVPISNHLYFYWYRQILGQKVEFLVSFYNNEISEKSEIFDDQFSVERPDGSNFTLKIRSTKLEDSAMYFCASSRTVVLNTEAFFGQGTRLTVV.

The chain links TRBV5-4 to TRBJ1-2; 11 bases agree with TRBD1. The germline CDR1 and CDR2 sequences are SGHNT and YYREEE (reference sequence). The CDR3 totals 14 residues. V was pared by 5 bases and J by 8 bases, with 8 bases of the junction left unmatched. The CDR3 protein is CASRPGQGGSGYTF. The DNA of the CDR3 is TGTGCCAGCAGGCCGGGACAGGGGGGGAGCGGCTACACCTTC.

This chain links TRBV24-1 with TRBJ2-2; D perhaps matches TRBD1 (5 bases). The CDR3 length is 11 residues. In germline, CDR1 is KGHDR, CDR2 SFDVKD. Trimming took 9 bases from V and 10 from J, leaving 11 bases between them. Here the CDR3 reads CATGQSSELFF. The DNA of the CDR3 is TGTGCCACCGGACAATCTTCGGAGCTGTTTTTT.

The gene calls are TRBV6-4 and TRBJ2-2, with 7 positions matching TRBD1. The germline V gene has CDR1 MRHNA and CDR2 SNTAGT. The J segment lost 2 bases and the V segment lost 6 bases, leaving 3 bases of the junction unmatched. The CDR3 length is 14 residues. The chain's CDR3 is CASRTGANTGELFF. In nucleotides, the CDR3 is TGTGCCAGCAGAACAGGGGCCAACACCGGGGAGCTGTTTTTT.

In nucleotides, the CDR3 is TGTGCCAGCATTGGGGCCCAGGGGGTCTACGAGCAGTACTTC. This sequence encodes CASIGAQGVYEQYF. The rearrangement links TRBV28 to TRBJ2-7, with 7 bases aligning to TRBD1. CDR3 length equals 14 residues. The V gene end was trimmed by 7 bases and the J gene end by 3 bases; junction bases not matched to a gene: 9. Looked up from germline, CDR1 is MDHEN and CDR2 is SYDVKM.

J is TRBJ2-7 and V is TRBV6-5, with a weak D call TRBD1 (7 bases). Trimming pared 1 base from V and 1 base from J, leaving 11 bases between. Germline V lookup: CDR1 MNHEY, CDR2 SVGAGI. This CDR3 spans 15 amino acids. CDR3 coding DNA: TGTGCCAGCAGTTACTACAGGGGAGGATCCTACGAGCAGTACTTC. Translation gives CASSYYRGGSYEQYF.

This chain uses TRBV7-6 with TRBJ2-7, with 12 positions matching TRBD2. Germline V gene sequence: CDR1 SGHVS, CDR2 FNYEAQ. The CDR3 consists of 16 residues. V trimming: 1 base; J trimming: 8 bases; junction bases outside the gene matches: 9. CDR3 in DNA: TGTGCCAGCAGCTTAGACCCGACTAGCGGGGGCGCGAAGCAGTACTTC. Residues: CASSLDPTSGGAKQYF.

The chain employs TRBV19 and TRBJ2-2, with 7 bases that match TRBD1. V trimming: 3 bases; J trimming: 4 bases; junction bases outside the gene matches: 8. CDR3 length: 16 residues. The germline V gene encodes CDR1 LNHDA and CDR2 SQIVND (reference sequence). CDR3 bases: TGTGCCAGTAGTATTGAAAGGGGGCGCGTCACCGGGGAGCTGTTTTTT. Its translation: CASSIERGRVTGELFF.

This chain joins TRBV13 and TRBJ1-6; 7 nucleotides line up with TRBD1. With V trimmed by 4 bases and J by 6 bases, 6 bases remained unmatched. CDR3 length equals 15 residues. Germline-derived CDR1 and CDR2 are PRHDT and FYEKMQ (reference sequence). This CDR3 is CASSSTGSRNSPLHF. The CDR3 DNA is TGTGCCAGCAGCTCGACAGGGAGTCGTAATTCACCCCTCCACTTT.

The chain joins TRBV7-9 to TRBJ2-2; TRBD1 is a possible D gene (6 bases). V dropped 3 bases and J dropped 5 bases, with 13 bases sitting between them. CDR1 and CDR2 from the germline V gene are SEHNR and FQNEAQ (reference sequence). The CDR3 sequence is 15 residues long. This CDR3 reads CASSFGQIRTGELFF. For the CDR3, the DNA is TGTGCCAGCAGCTTCGGACAGATCCGGACCGGGGAGCTGTTTTTT.

The chain links TRBV29-1 to TRBJ2-7, with D maybe TRBD2 (6 bases). V was clipped by 0 bases and J by 3 bases, with 12 bases between them. This CDR3 is built from 14 residues. Germline V gives CDR1 SQVTM, CDR2 ANQGSEA. CDR3 DNA: TGCAGCGTTGAAGAGCGGAGGGCGGGCTACGAGCAGTACTTC. Its translation is CSVEERRAGYEQYF.

V is TRBV4-1 and J is TRBJ1-2; TRBD1 might be the D (6 bases). The germline V gene encodes CDR1 MGHRA and CDR2 YSYEKL. The length of the CDR3 is 15 residues. Trimming removed 4 bases from V and 0 bases from J, with 12 bases in between. The CDR3 sequence is CASSREGHSNYGYTF. CDR3 sequence (DNA): TGCGCCAGCAGCCGAGAGGGACATTCTAACTATGGCTACACCTTC.

The chain has TRBV29-1 and TRBJ1-2, with unresolved D. Deletions cut 5 bases from V and 6 bases from J, with 13 bases between. Germline V lookup: CDR1 SQVTM, CDR2 ANQGSEA. CDR3 length: 12 residues. CDR3 loop: CSVQRGWDGYTF. The DNA of the CDR3 is TGCAGCGTTCAACGAGGTTGGGATGGCTACACCTTC.

The V call is TRBV7-2, the J call TRBJ2-5; 8 positions agree with TRBD2. This CDR3 region has 13 residues. Germline CDR1 SGHTA, CDR2 FQGNSA. The CDR3 loop is CAGGSGGVETQYF. In DNA, the CDR3 is TGTGCGGGAGGGAGCGGGGGAGTGGAGACCCAGTACTTC.

This clone has a handful of counts. The rearrangement joins TRBV29-1 to TRBJ1-3; possibly TRBD1 for D (5 bases). CDR3 length equals 14 residues. The germline V gene encodes CDR1 SQVTM and CDR2 ANQGSEA. The V gene lost 6 bases and the J gene lost 2 bases, with 14 bases spanning the gap. Here the CDR3 reads CSVKGAGPGNTIYF. For the CDR3, the DNA is TGCAGCGTCAAAGGCGCGGGACCTGGAAACACCATATATTTT.

This clone appeared once. The chain combines TRBV6-2 or TRBV6-3 with TRBJ2-3; 8 bases line up with TRBD2. Germline assignment: CDR1 MNHEY and CDR2 SVGEGT. The CDR3 sequence is 17 residues long. J was trimmed by 0 bases and V by 0 bases; bases with no gene match: 5. The CDR3 sequence: CASSYSRLAGSTDTQYF. DNA for the CDR3: TGTGCCAGCAGTTACTCGCGGCTAGCGGGCAGCACAGATACGCAGTATTTT.

This chain joins TRBV15 and TRBJ2-7, with D possibly matching TRBD1 (6 bases). CDR3 size: 17 residues. CDR1 and CDR2 (germline): LNHNV, YYDKDF (reference sequence). Trimming removed 1 base from V and 2 bases from J, with 18 bases in between. The CDR3 reads CATSRGGQGSVAYEQYF. The DNA of the CDR3 is TGTGCCACCAGCAGAGGAGGTCAGGGGTCTGTCGCCTACGAGCAGTACTTC.

The gene calls are TRBV10-1 and TRBJ1-1; 9 nucleotides match TRBD1. V dropped 3 bases and J dropped 3; count of bases not matched to a gene: 5. Germline V gene lookup returns CDR1 WNHNN and CDR2 SYGVQD (reference sequence). This CDR3 is built from 15 residues. CDR3 sequence (DNA): TGCGCCAGCAGTGATTGGACAGGGGCCGACACTGAAGCTTTCTTT. It encodes CASSDWTGADTEAFF.

The chain joins TRBV3-1 (or the pseudogene TRBV3-2) to TRBJ1-1, with D unclear. Germline CDR1 and CDR2: LGHDT and YNNKEL (reference sequence). V was shortened by 0 bases and J by 0 bases, with 8 bases between the two germline ends. This CDR3 spans 15 amino acids. CDR3: CASSQDFSMNTEAFF. The CDR3, as DNA: TGTGCCAGCAGCCAAGATTTCAGTATGAACACTGAAGCTTTCTTT.

To note about this clone: A much larger clone lies a single base off, so this may be a read error. The chain joins TRBV2 to TRBJ1-2; 7 bases map to TRBD1. The CDR3 is made up of 13 amino acids. In germline, CDR1 is SNHLY, CDR2 FYNNEI. Germline trimming cut 6 bases from V and 2 bases from J; bases unmatched to any gene: 3. The CDR3 DNA follows: TGTGCCAGCAGCCCGGGACAGAACTATGGCTACACCTTC. This sequence encodes CASSPGQNYGYTF.

The sample holds a few counts of this clone. This chain connects TRBV19 to TRBJ1-2; 9 positions agree with TRBD1. CDR1 LNHDA and CDR2 SQIVND come from the germline V gene (reference sequence). The J segment lost 8 bases and the V segment lost 4 bases, leaving 8 bases of the junction unmatched. This CDR3 has 14 residues. The CDR3 loop reads CASSTNTGGRGYTF. CDR3 coding DNA: TGTGCCAGTAGTACCAACACAGGGGGCCGGGGCTACACCTTC. Full variable domain (rest looked up from reference TRBV19 and TRBJ1-2): DGGITQSPKYLFRKEGQNVTLSCEQNLNHDAMYWYRQDPGQGLRLIYYSQIVNDFQKGDIAEGYSVSREKKESFPLTVTSAQKNPTAFYLCASSTNTGGRGYTFGSGTRLTVV.